The 26 T cell receptor beta chains below come from one sample, sequenced in a study of T cells after yellow fever vaccination. TCRdb reanalysed the 5' RACE reads using MiXCR and keeps one entry per CDR3 protein. The sample records 550,000 to 750,000 distinct CDR3 sequences, roughly 13% being singletons. Sequenced here: PBMCs, sampled on the day of the yellow fever booster vaccination. These receptors all come from a young man who received the YFV17D yellow fever vaccine.

The V gene is TRBV3-1, the J gene TRBJ2-1; 9 bases fit TRBD2. The CDR3 is made up of 15 amino acids. Unmatched junction bases numbered 4, after V lost 1 base and J lost 6 bases. CDR1 and CDR2 (germline): LGHDT, YNNKEL (reference sequence). CDR3 sequence: CASSQGGAGGNEQFF. In DNA form, the CDR3 reads TGTGCCAGCAGCCAAGGTGGAGCGGGAGGCAATGAGCAGTTCTTC.

The chain couples TRBV3-1 to TRBJ2-3; no firm D call. The germline V and J ends were trimmed by 5 bases and 4 bases, with 13 bases remaining between them. Per the germline V gene, CDR1 is LGHDT and CDR2 is YNNKEL (reference sequence). CDR3 length equals 14 residues. The CDR3 spells CASSKRTPPDTQYF. The CDR3 DNA reads TGTGCCAGCAGCAAAAGGACCCCCCCAGATACGCAGTATTTT.

Ten or more counts support this clonotype. The J gene is TRBJ2-3, the V gene TRBV7-2, with D perhaps TRBD2 (6 bases). The length of the CDR3 is 14 residues. CDR1 is SGHTA, CDR2 FQGNSA, per germline. The V end lost 4 bases, the J end lost 0 bases, and 8 bases lay between the germline ends. CDR3 in amino acids: CASSSGLSTDTQYF. The CDR3 DNA is TGTGCCAGCAGCTCTGGACTAAGCACAGATACGCAGTATTTT. Full variable domain (remainder filled in from reference TRBV7-2 and TRBJ2-3): GAGVSQSPSNKVTEKGKDVELRCDPISGHTALYWYRQSLGQGLEFLIYFQGNSAPDKSGLPSDRFSAERTGGSVSTLTIQRTQQEDSAVYLCASSSGLSTDTQYFGPGTRLTVL.

This chain joins TRBV12-3 or TRBV12-4 and TRBJ2-1; 10 bases agree with TRBD2. J was trimmed by 9 bases and V by 7 bases; bases with no gene match: 12. The CDR3 covers 15 residues. The CDR3 DNA reads as TGTGCCAGCACCCTTCAGCGGGAGGGCCGCCTTGAGCAGTTCTTC. Protein sequence: CASTLQREGRLEQFF.

This clonotype was counted a few times. This chain links TRBV27 with TRBJ2-1; D unclear. CDR3 size: 16 residues. Per germline, CDR1 MNHEY and CDR2 SMNVEV (reference sequence). Trimming took off 5 bases at V and 0 bases at J, with 14 bases between the two ends. CDR3 residues: CASSPAPLSSYNEQFF. The DNA for the CDR3 is TGTGCCAGCAGTCCCGCCCCTTTAAGCTCCTACAATGAGCAGTTCTTC.

This clonotype occurred a few times. V usage is TRBV21-1 and J usage is TRBJ1-4. TRBV21-1 is designated a pseudogene. This CDR3 has 16 residues. DNA for the CDR3: TGTGCCAGCAGCAAAGTGAGAAGAAGCGCTAATGAAAAACTGTTTTTT. Encoded protein: CASSKVRRSANEKLFF.

Here the CDR3 reads CASSLMAISYNEQFF. The CDR3 region has the DNA TGTGCCAGCAGCTTAATGGCAATCTCCTACAATGAGCAGTTCTTC. The chain has TRBV7-2 and TRBJ2-1; no definite D call. Per germline, CDR1 SGHTA and CDR2 FQGNSA. Trimming removed 2 bases from V and 0 bases from J, with 8 bases in between. The length of the CDR3 is 15 residues.

This clonotype came up a few times. This chain uses TRBV7-8 with TRBJ1-6; 9 nucleotides agree with TRBD1. The CDR3 runs to 14 residues. Germline values: CDR1 SGHVS, CDR2 FQNEAQ. With V trimmed by 8 bases and J by 7 bases, 6 bases remained unmatched. This CDR3 is CASGSGTGNSPLHF. The CDR3 DNA is TGTGCCAGCGGATCCGGGACAGGGAATTCACCCCTCCACTTT.

V is TRBV10-3 and J is TRBJ2-7, with D perhaps matching TRBD2 (6 bases). CDR3 length: 14 amino acids. The V gene lost 11 bases and the J gene lost 0 bases, with 17 bases spanning the gap. Germline V gene lookup returns CDR1 ENHRY and CDR2 SYGVKD. CDR3 loop: CACKSGASSYEQYF. For the CDR3, the DNA is TGTGCCTGCAAGTCGGGAGCCAGCTCCTACGAGCAGTACTTC.

This clonotype came up a few times. The chain joins TRBV29-1 to TRBJ2-7; the D call may be TRBD1 or TRBD2 (5 bases each). The CDR3 sequence is 13 residues long. The germline V gene encodes CDR1 SQVTM and CDR2 ANQGSEA. The V end was cut by 4 bases, the J end by 7 bases, with 17 bases between. The CDR3 is CSVALRGRGEQYF. In DNA, the CDR3 is TGCAGCGTTGCTCTCCGGGGCCGGGGAGAGCAGTACTTC.

J is TRBJ2-7 and V is TRBV7-9; a weak D match, TRBD1 (7 bases). The V end was cut by 5 bases, the J end by 3 bases, with 17 bases between. Germline values: CDR1 SEHNR, CDR2 FQNEAQ (reference sequence). The length of the CDR3 is 15 residues. The CDR3 loop reads CASSIGQGGHYEQYF. As DNA, the CDR3 is TGTGCCAGCAGCATTGGGCAGGGGGGACACTACGAGCAGTACTTC.

The chain carries TRBV20-1 and TRBJ2-1, with D uncertain. CDR1 and CDR2 (germline): DFQATT, SNEGSKA (reference sequence). This CDR3 spans 13 amino acids. V was pared by 7 bases and J by 5 bases, with 15 bases between. The CDR3 bases are TGCAGTGTTAATAGGGCTCCAAACAATGAGCAGTTCTTC. It specifies CSVNRAPNNEQFF.

Only a few counts were recorded for this clonotype. The rearrangement uses TRBV21-1 and TRBJ1-2; the DNA was not used to check the table's D call, TRBD1. TRBV21-1 is a documented pseudogene. The CDR3 is made up of 14 amino acids. In nucleotides, the CDR3 is TGTGCCAGCAGCGCCGACAGGGATAACTATGGCTACACCTTC. Translating gives CASSADRDNYGYTF.

The V gene is TRBV28, the J gene TRBJ2-7; maybe TRBD1 (6 bases). Trimming shortened V by 5 bases and J by 1 base, and 18 bases separated the two germline ends. The germline V gene encodes CDR1 MDHEN and CDR2 SYDVKM. This CDR3 comprises 16 residues. CDR3 sequence (DNA): TGTGCCAGCAGTCGGAACAAACGGACAGAATCCTACGAGCAGTACTTC. The encoded protein is CASSRNKRTESYEQYF.

V and J are TRBV7-3 and TRBJ2-2; D call uncertain. The CDR3 contains 15 residues. The ends were cut back, 5 bases at V and 7 bases at J, with 17 bases in the middle. The V gene's germline CDR1 is SGHTA and CDR2 FQGTGA. This CDR3 is CASSERPTLDGELFF. In DNA form, the CDR3 reads TGTGCCAGCAGCGAACGCCCCACTTTGGACGGGGAGCTGTTTTTT.

The rearrangement uses TRBV18 and TRBJ2-1; the D is unclear. The germline gives CDR1 KGHSH, CDR2 LQKENI. The CDR3 has 16 amino acids. Trimming pared 3 bases from V and 0 bases from J, leaving 12 bases between. The CDR3 DNA follows: TGTGCCAGCTCACCTTCTTTGGGGTCCTCCTACAATGAGCAGTTCTTC. Translated, it gives CASSPSLGSSYNEQFF.

The gene calls are TRBV7-2 and TRBJ2-1; no clear D gene. The germline V gene encodes CDR1 SGHTA and CDR2 FQGNSA. This CDR3 contains 11 residues. V lost 5 bases and J lost 10, with 9 bases in between. CDR3 residues: CASSVSTEQFF. DNA for the CDR3: TGTGCCAGCAGCGTGAGCACGGAGCAGTTCTTC.

This clonotype was observed a few times. V gene TRBV4-3 combines with J gene TRBJ2-7; 9 bases line up with TRBD1. The CDR3 totals 15 residues. Trimming cost V 0 bases and J 3 bases; bases outside gene matches: 3. The germline V gene encodes CDR1 LGHNA and CDR2 YSLEER. As DNA, the CDR3 is TGCGCCAGCAGCCAAGATGCGGGACAGGGCTACGAGCAGTACTTC. As protein: CASSQDAGQGYEQYF.

V and J are TRBV5-1 and TRBJ2-7; 7 bases align to TRBD1. CDR3 length: 15 amino acids. From germline, CDR1 is SGHRS and CDR2 YFSETQ. The junction had 10 bases not matched to a gene; V was cut back by 5 bases and J by 2 bases. DNA of the CDR3: TGCGCCAGCAGATCTGGGGACAGAGATACCTACGAGCAGTACTTC. Amino acids: CASRSGDRDTYEQYF.

This clonotype showed up just a few times. The J gene is TRBJ1-1, the V gene TRBV18; unclear D gene. V shed 3 bases and J shed 4 bases, with 18 bases lying between them. Per the germline V gene, CDR1 is KGHSH and CDR2 is LQKENI. This CDR3 has 16 residues. CDR3 coding DNA: TGTGCCAGCTCACCCGCATCGGGCGGAGGGTCCACTGAAGCTTTCTTT. Residues: CASSPASGGGSTEAFF. Complete variable domain (other parts from reference TRBV18 and TRBJ1-1): NAGVMQNPRHLVRRRGQEARLRCSPMKGHSHVYWYRQLPEEGLKFMVYLQKENIIDESGMPKERFSAEFPKEGPSILRIQQVVRGDSAAYFCASSPASGGGSTEAFFGQGTRLTVV.

V and J are TRBV19 and TRBJ2-1; TRBD2 is a possible D gene (6 bases). Deletions cut 5 bases from V and 0 bases from J, with 17 bases between. Germline V CDR1 and CDR2: LNHDA, SQIVND (reference sequence). The CDR3 extends over 17 amino acids. In DNA form, the CDR3 reads TGTGCCAGTAGTGGTGTAGCCCAGCGGGCCTCCTACAATGAGCAGTTCTTC. Amino acid sequence: CASSGVAQRASYNEQFF.

This clonotype was counted a few times. The chain employs TRBV29-1 and TRBJ2-7, with D possibly matching TRBD2 (7 bases). The CDR3 totals 13 residues. Per germline, CDR1 SQVTM and CDR2 ANQGSEA. The V end lost 1 base, the J end lost 4 bases, and 11 bases lay between the germline ends. The CDR3 DNA sequence: TGCAGCGTTGAAGCGGGGGGCCGGTACGAGCAGTACTTC. The encoded protein is CSVEAGGRYEQYF.

Note on this clonotype: The junction differs from germline at one of its ends, possibly a read error. The V call is TRBV5-1, the J call TRBJ2-5, with 10 positions matching TRBD2. The CDR3 spans 15 residues. Germline V gene sequence: CDR1 SGHRS, CDR2 YFSETQ. The CDR3 region is CATSGGGTVQETQYF. The CDR3 DNA follows: TGCGCCACCAGCGGGGGGGGGACAGTACAAGAGACCCAGTACTTC.

The chain couples TRBV18 to TRBJ2-1; D is perhaps TRBD2 (6 bases). V was shortened by 3 bases and J by 7 bases, with 16 bases between the two germline ends. Germline CDR1 and CDR2: KGHSH and LQKENI. The CDR3 length is 15 residues. The chain's CDR3 is CASSPLTSAVNEQFF. The CDR3 DNA sequence: TGTGCCAGCTCACCTCTGACTAGTGCAGTGAATGAGCAGTTCTTC.

This clonotype was detected a few times. CDR3 sequence: CASMSGIKQYF. CDR3 nucleotides: TGTGCCAGCATGTCAGGGATTAAGCAGTACTTC. The chain carries TRBV6-5 and TRBJ2-7; a weak D match, TRBD1 (5 bases). The CDR3 spans 11 residues. CDR1 and CDR2 from the germline V gene are MNHEY and SVGAGI. V was trimmed by 7 bases and J by 8 bases, leaving 12 bases between them.

In its sample, this clonotype was seen a few times. The V and J genes are TRBV15 and TRBJ2-2; 8 bases fit TRBD1. Losses at the gene ends were 6 bases for V and 6 bases for J; bases not matched to a gene: 9. Germline loops: CDR1 LNHNV, CDR2 YYDKDF (reference sequence). CDR3 length: 15 residues. CDR3 protein: CATRAAGQGSGELFF. The CDR3 DNA reads TGTGCCACCAGAGCGGCAGGACAGGGTTCCGGGGAGCTGTTTTTT.